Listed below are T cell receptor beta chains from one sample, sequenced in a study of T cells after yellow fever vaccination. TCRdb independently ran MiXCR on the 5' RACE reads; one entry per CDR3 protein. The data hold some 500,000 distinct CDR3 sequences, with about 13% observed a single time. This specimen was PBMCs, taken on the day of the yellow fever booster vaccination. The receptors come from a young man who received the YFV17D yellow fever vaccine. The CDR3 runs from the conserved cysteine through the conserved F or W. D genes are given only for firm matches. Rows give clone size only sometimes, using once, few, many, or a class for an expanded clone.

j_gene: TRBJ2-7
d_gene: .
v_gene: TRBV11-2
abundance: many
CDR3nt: TGCGCCAGCAGCTTGGGAAGGGGCCCCTACGAGCAGTACTTC
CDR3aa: CASSLGRGPYEQYF

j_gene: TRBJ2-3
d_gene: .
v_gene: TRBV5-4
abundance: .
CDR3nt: TGTGCCAGCAGCTTGGCCCGGGGCCCAGATACGCAGTATTTT
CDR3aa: CASSLARGPDTQYF

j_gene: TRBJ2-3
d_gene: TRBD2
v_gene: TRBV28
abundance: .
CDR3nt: TGTGCCAGCAGTTTGACTAGCGGAGTGGATGCAGATACGCAGTATTTT
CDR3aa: CASSLTSGVDADTQYF

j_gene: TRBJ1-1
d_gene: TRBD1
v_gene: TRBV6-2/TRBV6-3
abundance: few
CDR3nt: TGTGCCAGCAGACCCCCCCCAGGGGGCACGGCTGAAGCTTTCTTT
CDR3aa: CASRPPPGGTAEAFF

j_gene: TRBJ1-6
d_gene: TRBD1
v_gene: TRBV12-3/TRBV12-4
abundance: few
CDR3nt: TGTGCCAGCAGGCGGGACAGGGACTATAATTCACCCCTCCACTTT
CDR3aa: CASRRDRDYNSPLHF

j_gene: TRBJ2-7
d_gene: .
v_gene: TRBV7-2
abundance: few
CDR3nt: TGTGCCAGCAGCTCCGCCAGGTTATCATACGAGCAGTACTTC
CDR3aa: CASSSARLSYEQYF

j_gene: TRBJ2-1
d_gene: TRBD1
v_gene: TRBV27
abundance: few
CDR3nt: TGTGCCAGCAGTCCCCGGACAGGGGGCTTTGGTGAGCAGTTCTTC
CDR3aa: CASSPRTGGFGEQFF

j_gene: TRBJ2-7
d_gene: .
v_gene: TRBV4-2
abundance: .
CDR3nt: TGTGCCAGCAGCCAAGATCCTAATAGGCTGGGGGAGCAGTACTTC
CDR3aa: CASSQDPNRLGEQYF

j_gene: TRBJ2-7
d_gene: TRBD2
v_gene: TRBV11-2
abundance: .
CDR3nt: TGTGCCAGCAGCTTCCCTGACAGTTCTAGCGGGCCAAGCCCCTACGAGCAGTACTTC
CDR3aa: CASSFPDSSSGPSPYEQYF

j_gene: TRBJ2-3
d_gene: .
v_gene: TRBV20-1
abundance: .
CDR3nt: TGCAGTGCAAAGGACAGCCTGCCCACAGATACGCAGTATTTT
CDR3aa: CSAKDSLPTDTQYF

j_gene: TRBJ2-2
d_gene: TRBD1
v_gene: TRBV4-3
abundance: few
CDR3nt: TGCGCCAGCAGCCAAGACATGGCGCGGACAGGGGGAGGCGGGGAGCTGTTTTTT
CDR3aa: CASSQDMARTGGGGELFF

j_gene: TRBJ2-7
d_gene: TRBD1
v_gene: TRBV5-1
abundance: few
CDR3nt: TGCGCCAGCAGCAGAGGACAGGGGGTCCACGAGCAGTACTTC
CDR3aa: CASSRGQGVHEQYF

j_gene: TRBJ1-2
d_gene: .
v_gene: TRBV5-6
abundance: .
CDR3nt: TGTGCCAGCAGCTTAAGGGTCAGCAGTTTCGGCTACACCTTC
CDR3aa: CASSLRVSSFGYTF

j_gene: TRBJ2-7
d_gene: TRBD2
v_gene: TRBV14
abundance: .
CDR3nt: TGTGCCAGCAAAATTAGCGGGGGACCCTACGAGCAGTACTTC
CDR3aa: CASKISGGPYEQYF

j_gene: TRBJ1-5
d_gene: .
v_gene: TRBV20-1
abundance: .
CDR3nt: TGCAGTGCTAGAGGGACGGATAGCAATCAGCCCCAGCATTTT
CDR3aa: CSARGTDSNQPQHF

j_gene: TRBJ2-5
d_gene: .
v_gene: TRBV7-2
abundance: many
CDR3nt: TGTGCCAGCAGCTCTCGGACGGGGTCCCAGTACTTC
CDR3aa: CASSSRTGSQYF

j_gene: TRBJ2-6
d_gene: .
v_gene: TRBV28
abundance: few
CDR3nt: TGTGCCAGCAGTCCGCAGGGGCTGGGCTCTGGGGCCAACGTCCTGACTTTC
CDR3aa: CASSPQGLGSGANVLTF

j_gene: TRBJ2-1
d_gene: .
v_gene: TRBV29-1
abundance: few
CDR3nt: TGCAGCGTTGAACCCGCCGTCCTCGGCGTCATGGGTAATGAGCAGTTCTTC
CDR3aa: CSVEPAVLGVMGNEQFF

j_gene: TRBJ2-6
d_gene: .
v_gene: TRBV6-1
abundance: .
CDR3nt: TGTGCCAGCAGTGGGGGGGACAGCTCAGGGGCCAACGTCCTGACTTTC
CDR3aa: CASSGGDSSGANVLTF

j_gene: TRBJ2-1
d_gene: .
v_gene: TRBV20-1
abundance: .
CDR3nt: TGCAGCGTCCCGGGGCCGAGGGGCAACAATGAGCAGTTCTTC
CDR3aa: CSVPGPRGNNEQFF

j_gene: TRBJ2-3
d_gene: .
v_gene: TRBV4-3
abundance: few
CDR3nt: TGCGCCAGCAGCCAAGGTGGACAGCGCACAGATACGCAGTATTTT
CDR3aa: CASSQGGQRTDTQYF

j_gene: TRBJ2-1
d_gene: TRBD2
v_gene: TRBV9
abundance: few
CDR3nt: TGTGCCAGCGGGCGCACGGGGGGCAATGAGCAGTTCTTC
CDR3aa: CASGRTGGNEQFF

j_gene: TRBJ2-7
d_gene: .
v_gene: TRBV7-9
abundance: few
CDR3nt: TGTGCCAGCAGCCATTGGACAGAAACCTACGAGCAGTACTTC
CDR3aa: CASSHWTETYEQYF

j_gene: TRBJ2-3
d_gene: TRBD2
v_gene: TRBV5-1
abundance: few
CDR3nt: TGCGCCAGCAGCTTAAGCGGGAGTAGTCTGGCAGATACGCAGTATTTT
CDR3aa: CASSLSGSSLADTQYF

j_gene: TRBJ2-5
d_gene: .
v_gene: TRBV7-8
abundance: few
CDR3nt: TGTGCCAGCAGCCTACAGACCGGAGGGACCCAGTACTTC
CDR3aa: CASSLQTGGTQYF

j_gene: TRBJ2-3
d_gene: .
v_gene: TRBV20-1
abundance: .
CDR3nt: TGCAGTGCTAATGGAGGAAGAGGGAGTACAGATACGCAGTATTTT
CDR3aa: CSANGGRGSTDTQYF

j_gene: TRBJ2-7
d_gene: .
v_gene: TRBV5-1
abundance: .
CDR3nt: TGCGCCAGCAGCTTGGCCGACTATACCTACGAGCAGTACTTC
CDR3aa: CASSLADYTYEQYF

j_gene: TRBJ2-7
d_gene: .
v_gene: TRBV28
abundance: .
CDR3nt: TGTGCCAGCAGTTTGGGGACACTAACCTACGAGCAGTACTTC
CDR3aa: CASSLGTLTYEQYF

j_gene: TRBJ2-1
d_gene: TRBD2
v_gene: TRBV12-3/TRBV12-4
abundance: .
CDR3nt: TGTGCCAGCAGTTTGAGAGCGGGAGGCGGGGCTGAGCAGTTCTTC
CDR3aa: CASSLRAGGGAEQFF

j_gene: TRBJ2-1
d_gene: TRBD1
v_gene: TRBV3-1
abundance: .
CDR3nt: TGTGCCAGCAGCCTAACCGGGACAGGGTGGGGTGAGCAGTTCTTC
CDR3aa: CASSLTGTGWGEQFF

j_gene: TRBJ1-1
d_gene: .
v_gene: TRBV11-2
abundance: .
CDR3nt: TGTGCCAGCAGCCCAGGGGATGGTTCTGAAGCTTTCTTT
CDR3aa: CASSPGDGSEAFF

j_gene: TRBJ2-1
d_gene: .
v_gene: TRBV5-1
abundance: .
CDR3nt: TGCGCCAGCAGCCCGGACAGCCCGGGCTACAATGAGCAGTTCTTC
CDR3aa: CASSPDSPGYNEQFF

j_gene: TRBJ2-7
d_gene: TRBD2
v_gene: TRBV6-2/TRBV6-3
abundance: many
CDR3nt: TGTGCCAGCAGTTACTCAGGCCTAGCGGTATCCTACGAGCAGTACTTC
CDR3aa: CASSYSGLAVSYEQYF

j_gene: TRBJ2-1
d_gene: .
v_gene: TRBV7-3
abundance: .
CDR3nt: TGTGCCAGCAGCCCCCTAGCTGTGCCCTACAATGAGCAGTTCTTC
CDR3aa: CASSPLAVPYNEQFF

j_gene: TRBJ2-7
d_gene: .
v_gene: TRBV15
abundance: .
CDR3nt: TGTGCCACCAGCAGAGGGGGAGGACAAGGGTACGAGCAGTACTTC
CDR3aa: CATSRGGGQGYEQYF

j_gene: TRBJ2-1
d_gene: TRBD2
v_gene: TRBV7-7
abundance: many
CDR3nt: TGTGCCAGCAGCAAAGGGCTAGCGGGAGGTAGGGATGAGCAGTTCTTC
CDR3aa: CASSKGLAGGRDEQFF

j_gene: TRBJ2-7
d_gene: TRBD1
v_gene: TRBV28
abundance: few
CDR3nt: TGTGCCAGCAGTTTATTCGACAGGGGATCCTACGAGCAGTACTTC
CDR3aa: CASSLFDRGSYEQYF

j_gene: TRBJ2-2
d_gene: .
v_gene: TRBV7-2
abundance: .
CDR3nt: TGTGCCAGCAGGGTAGGGGGACTGGACACCGGGGAGCTGTTTTTT
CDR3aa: CASRVGGLDTGELFF

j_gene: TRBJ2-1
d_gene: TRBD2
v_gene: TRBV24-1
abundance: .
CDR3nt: TGTGCCACCAGTGACCCCGGGACTAGCGGGTGGGACAATGAGCAGTTCTTC
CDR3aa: CATSDPGTSGWDNEQFF

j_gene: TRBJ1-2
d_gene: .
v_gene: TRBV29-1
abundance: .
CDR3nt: TGCAGCCTTGCGGACAGCCTCTATGGCTACACCTTC
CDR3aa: CSLADSLYGYTF

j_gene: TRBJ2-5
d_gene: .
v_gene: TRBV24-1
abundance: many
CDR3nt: TGTGCCACCAGTGCCCCGGGGGCAGAGACCCAGTACTTC
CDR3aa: CATSAPGAETQYF

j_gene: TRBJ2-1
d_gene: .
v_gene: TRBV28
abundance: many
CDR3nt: TGTGCCAGCAGTTCATTGACCGGGAGCAATGAGCAGTTCTTC
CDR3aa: CASSSLTGSNEQFF

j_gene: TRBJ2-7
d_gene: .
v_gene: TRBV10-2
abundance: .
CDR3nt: TGCGCCAGCAGTGAACGAGGACGTAACTCCTACGAGCAGTACTTC
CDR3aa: CASSERGRNSYEQYF

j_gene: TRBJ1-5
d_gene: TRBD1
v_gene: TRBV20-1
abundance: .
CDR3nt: TGCAGTTCTCCCGGGACAGGCCTTAATCAGCCCCAGCATTTT
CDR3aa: CSSPGTGLNQPQHF

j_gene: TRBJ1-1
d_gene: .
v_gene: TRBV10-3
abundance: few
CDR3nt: TGTGCCATCAGCCCCTTAATAGGGGGAAGCACTGAAGCTTTCTTT
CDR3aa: CAISPLIGGSTEAFF

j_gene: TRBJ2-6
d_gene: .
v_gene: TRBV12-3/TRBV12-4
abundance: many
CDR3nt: TGTGCCAGCAGTTTAGGGGTCTCTGGGGCCAACGTCCTGACTTTC
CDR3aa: CASSLGVSGANVLTF

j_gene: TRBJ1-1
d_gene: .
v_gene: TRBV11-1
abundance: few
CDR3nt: TGTGCCAGCAGCTTAGGGGATATGAACACTGAAGCTTTCTTT
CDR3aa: CASSLGDMNTEAFF

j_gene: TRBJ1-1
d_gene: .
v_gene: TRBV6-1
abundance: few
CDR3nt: TGTGCCAGCAGAGGAACAGGGTACACTGAAGCTTTCTTT
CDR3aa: CASRGTGYTEAFF

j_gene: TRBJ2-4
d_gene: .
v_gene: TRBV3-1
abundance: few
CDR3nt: TGTGCCAGCTCCCAAGAACGGGACTTGTTAGCCAAAAACATTCAGTACTTC
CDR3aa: CASSQERDLLAKNIQYF

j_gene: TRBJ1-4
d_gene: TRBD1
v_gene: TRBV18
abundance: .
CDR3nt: TGTGCCAGCTCACCATGGACAGGGAATGAAAAACTGTTTTTT
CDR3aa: CASSPWTGNEKLFF

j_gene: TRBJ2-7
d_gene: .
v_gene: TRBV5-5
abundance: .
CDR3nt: TGTGCCAGCAGCCGGTCGGCGGACGAGCAGTACTTC
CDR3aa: CASSRSADEQYF

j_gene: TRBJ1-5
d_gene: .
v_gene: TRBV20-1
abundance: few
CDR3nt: TGCAGTGTAGCACAGGCCCCTTATAGCAATCAGCCCCAGCATTTT
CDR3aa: CSVAQAPYSNQPQHF

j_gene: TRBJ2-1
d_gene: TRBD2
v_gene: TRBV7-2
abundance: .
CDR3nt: TGTGCCAGCAGCTTAGTAGCGGGATATGTGAATGAGCAGTTCTTC
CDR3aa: CASSLVAGYVNEQFF

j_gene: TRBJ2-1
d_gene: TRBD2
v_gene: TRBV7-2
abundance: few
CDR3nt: TGTGCCAGCAGCTTGCAAAGCGGGGACTACAATGAGCAGTTCTTC
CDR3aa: CASSLQSGDYNEQFF

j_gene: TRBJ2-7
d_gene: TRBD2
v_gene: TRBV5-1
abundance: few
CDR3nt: TGCGCCAGCAGCTTGGCCGGGAGGGCCAGGTACGAGCAGTACTTC
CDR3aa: CASSLAGRARYEQYF